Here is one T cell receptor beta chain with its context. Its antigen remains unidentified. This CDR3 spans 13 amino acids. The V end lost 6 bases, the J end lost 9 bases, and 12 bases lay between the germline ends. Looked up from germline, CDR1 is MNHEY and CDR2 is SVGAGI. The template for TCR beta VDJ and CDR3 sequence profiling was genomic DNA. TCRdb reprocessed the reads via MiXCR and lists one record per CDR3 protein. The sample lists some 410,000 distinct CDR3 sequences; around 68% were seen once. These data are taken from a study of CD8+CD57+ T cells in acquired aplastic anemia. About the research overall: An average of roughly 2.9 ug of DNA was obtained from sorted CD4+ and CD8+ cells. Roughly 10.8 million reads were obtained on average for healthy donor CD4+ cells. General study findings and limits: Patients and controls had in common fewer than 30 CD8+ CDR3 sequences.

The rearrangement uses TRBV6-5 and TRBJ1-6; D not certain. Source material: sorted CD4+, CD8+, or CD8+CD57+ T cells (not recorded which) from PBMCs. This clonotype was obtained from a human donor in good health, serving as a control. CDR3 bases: TGTGCCAGCAGAGCCAGTCCGGGTTCACCCCTCCACTTT. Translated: CASRASPGSPLHF.